The rows below give T cell receptor beta chains drawn from one sample of a study of Ad26.COV2.S vaccination and SARS-CoV-2 variants. Some clones are missing from TCRdb's copy, which holds only in-frame ones; the method was immunoSEQ multiplex PCR. Here the sample spans about 480,000 clones, 70% to 90% being singletons. The source was peripheral blood, collected in a trial of Ad26.COV2.S vaccine versus placebo. These receptors all stem from a person aged 18-60 years who received the Ad26.COV2.S COVID-19 vaccine or a placebo. Each CDR3 is given with its conserved first and last residue. A D gene is named only where the DNA matches it firmly. Rows may omit the clone size; those that give it use once, few, many or a size class.

few	TRBD1	TRBV6-2/TRBV6-3	TRBJ2-2	CASSQQGARRTGELFF	TGTGCCAGCAGTCAACAGGGGGCGAGGCGCACCGGGGAGCTGTTTTTT
-	-	TRBV28	TRBJ2-1	CASTPLRQGVDYNEQFF	TGTGCCAGCACCCCCCTGAGGCAGGGAGTGGACTACAATGAGCAGTTCTTC
-	-	TRBV4-2	TRBJ2-1	CASSQNPGTANEQFF	TGTGCCAGCAGCCAAAACCCCGGGACTGCCAATGAGCAGTTCTTC
-	TRBD1	TRBV7-9	TRBJ2-2	CASSRQGAGELFF	TGTGCCAGCAGCCGACAGGGGGCCGGGGAGCTGTTTTTT
-	-	TRBV7-9	TRBJ1-1	CASSLVYRPEEAFF	TGTGCCAGCAGCTTAGTTTACCGGCCTGAGGAAGCTTTCTTT
-	-	TRBV4-3	TRBJ2-4	CASSPVVGQNIQYF	TGCGCCAGCAGCCCAGTGGTGGGCCAAAACATTCAGTACTTC
-	TRBD1	TRBV7-9	TRBJ1-1	CASSPWTGNTEAFF	TGTGCCAGCAGCCCCTGGACAGGGAACACTGAAGCTTTCTTT
-	-	TRBV4-3	TRBJ2-1	CASSQALLGRGIYNEQFF	TGCGCCAGCAGCCAAGCCCTATTGGGGAGGGGGATCTACAATGAGCAGTTCTTC
-	TRBD2	TRBV4-3	TRBJ2-3	CASSHGLAEPTDTQYF	TGCGCCAGCAGCCACGGACTAGCGGAACCCACAGATACGCAGTATTTT
-	-	TRBV3-1/TRBV3-2	TRBJ2-5	CASSQDRAPNVETQYF	TGTGCCAGCAGCCAAGATAGGGCCCCGAACGTAGAGACCCAGTACTTC
-	-	TRBV7-2	TRBJ1-6	CASSLGPYNSPLHF	TGTGCCAGCAGCTTAGGGCCTTATAATTCACCCCTCCACTTT
-	-	TRBV18	TRBJ1-5	CASSSASNQPQHF	TGTGCCAGCTCTTCGGCTAGCAATCAGCCCCAGCATTTT
-	-	TRBV29-1	TRBJ1-2	CSVGEGSVGGYTF	TGCAGCGTGGGGGAGGGATCGGTCGGCGGCTACACCTTC
-	-	TRBV28	TRBJ2-7	CATERVYEQYF	TGTGCCACCGAGAGGGTCTACGAGCAGTACTTC
-	-	TRBV11-2	TRBJ1-2	CASSFSPRVTTDGYTF	TGTGCCAGCAGCTTTAGCCCCAGGGTGACCACGGATGGCTACACCTTC
-	-	TRBV28	TRBJ1-5	CASSTGRFLSNQPQHF	TGTGCCAGCAGTACCGGTCGATTCCTTAGCAATCAGCCCCAGCATTTT
-	TRBD1	TRBV5-1	TRBJ2-7	CASSRDRVAYEQYF	TGCGCCAGCAGCAGGGACAGGGTGGCCTACGAGCAGTACTTC
few	TRBD2	TRBV2	TRBJ2-7	CASSPRTSGTYEQYF	TGTGCCAGCAGTCCAAGGACTAGCGGAACCTACGAGCAGTACTTC